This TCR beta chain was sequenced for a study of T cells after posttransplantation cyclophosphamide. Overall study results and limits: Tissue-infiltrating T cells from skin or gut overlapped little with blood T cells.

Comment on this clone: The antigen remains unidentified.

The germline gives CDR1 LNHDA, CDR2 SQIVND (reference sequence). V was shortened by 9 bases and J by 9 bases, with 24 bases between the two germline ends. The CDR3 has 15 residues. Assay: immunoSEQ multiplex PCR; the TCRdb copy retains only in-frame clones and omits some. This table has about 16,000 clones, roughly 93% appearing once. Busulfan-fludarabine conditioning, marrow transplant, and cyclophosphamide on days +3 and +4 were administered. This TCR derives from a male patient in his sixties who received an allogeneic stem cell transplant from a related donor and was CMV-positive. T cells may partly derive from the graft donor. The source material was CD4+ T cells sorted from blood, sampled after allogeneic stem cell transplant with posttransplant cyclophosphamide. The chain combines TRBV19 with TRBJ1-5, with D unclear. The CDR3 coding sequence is TGTGCCAGCAATTCAATCTCGGCAGGTGATCGGCCCCAGCATTTT. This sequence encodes CASNSISAGDRPQHF.